The entry below gives a single T cell receptor beta chain sequence along with its context. As yet, its antigen is unknown. A much larger clone differs by one base, so this may be a read error. Diagnosis of hyperthyroidism was new in patients aged 18 to 65, and its duration was under 2 months. Lactation, pregnancy, other autoimmune disease or uncontrolled infection led to exclusion of patients. The authors took PBMCs from 10 ml fresh peripheral blood. These data come from a study of T cells in Graves' hyperthyroidism and ophthalmopathy. Study findings and constraints: The model's output predicted ophthalmopathy at a median of roughly 6.9 months prior to onset.

TCR beta CDR3 region amplification was performed from RNA transcripts. HTBI primers were employed in a first-round RT-PCR of the TCR CDR3. TCRdb processed the multiplex PCR reads anew with MiXCR; each CDR3 protein has one entry. The data hold fewer than 110,000 distinct CDR3 sequences, with 45% to 50% observed a single time. V was shortened by 4 bases and J by 2 bases, with 12 bases between the two germline ends. The CDR3 runs 14 residues. The sequence was obtained from a man aged 40-49 years with Graves' hyperthyroidism. The specimen sequenced was blood. This chain links TRBV12-3 or TRBV12-4 with TRBJ2-7, with a weak D call TRBD2 (5 bases). CDR3 DNA sequence: TGTGCCAGCAGTTACTCGGGAATCGCCTACGAGCAGTACTTC. It yields the protein CASSYSGIAYEQYF.